This T cell receptor (beta chain) was retrieved from a study of siplizumab effects on memory and regulatory T cells. The assay covered roughly 100,000 TCR templates per sample. TCRdb's copy holds only in-frame clones and misses some; the assay was immunoSEQ multiplex PCR. This table has approximately 40,000 clones, around 90% appearing once. There are 13 residues in the CDR3. V was pared by 6 bases and J by 0 bases, with 9 bases between. CDR1 is MNHNS and CDR2 is SASEGT in the germline V gene. Concerning this clone itself: The antigen remains unidentified.

Study-wide results and limits: Significant reduction of alloreactive sequences traceable to unstimulated CD4+ memory cells was observed with siplizumab.

The sample consisted of naive CD4+ T cells sorted from blood. The chain links TRBV6-1 to TRBJ2-7; possibly TRBD1 for D (6 bases). The source is a human donor in good health. The CDR3 region has the DNA TGTGCCAGCAGCAGACAGGCCTCCTACGAGCAGTACTTC. It specifies CASSRQASYEQYF.